The next 32 T cell receptor beta chains were all read from a single sample in a study of Ad26.COV2.S vaccination and SARS-CoV-2 variants. Method: immunoSEQ multiplex PCR; TCRdb's copy keeps in-frame clones and lacks some. The top ten clones hold 1.5% to 2% of a sample with under 600,000 clones, 80% to 90% of them seen once. Treatment specified: 15 to 20 received Ad26.COV2.S at low or high dose, single or two shots; roughly five received placebo; per-sample allocation not given. Samples were taken on day 63 after the first vaccine or placebo injection. Specimen: peripheral blood, collected in a trial of Ad26.COV2.S vaccine versus placebo. Source of these receptors: a person aged 18-65 years who received the Ad26.COV2.S COVID-19 vaccine or a placebo.

V is TRBV27 and J is TRBJ2-1; TRBD2 aligns across 12 bases. Germline V lookup: CDR1 MNHEY, CDR2 SMNVEV (reference sequence). Germline trimming cut 5 bases from V and 7 bases from J; bases unmatched to any gene: 15. The CDR3 length is 18 residues. In DNA form, the CDR3 reads TGTGCCAGCAGTAAACTCGACCTAGCGGGAGGGCCGGGTAATGAGCAGTTCTTC. This encodes CASSKLDLAGGPGNEQFF.

This clone appeared once. This sequence joins TRBV19 and TRBJ1-2; unclear D gene. The CDR3 covers 15 residues. Trimming removed 4 bases at V and 7 bases at J, with 19 bases between. The germline gives CDR1 LNHDA, CDR2 SQIVND (reference sequence). CDR3 amino acids: CASSTPGSSFVGYTF. As DNA, the CDR3 is TGTGCCAGTAGTACCCCGGGGAGTAGTTTTGTTGGCTACACCTTC.

The chain has TRBV5-1 and TRBJ2-7; D call uncertain. The CDR3 is 15 residues long. Deletions cut 4 bases from V and 3 bases from J, with 17 bases between. CDR1 and CDR2 from the germline V gene are SGHRS and YFSETQ. The CDR3 nucleotides read TGCGCCAGCAGCCAACACTTCAAGGACCTCTACGAGCAGTACTTC. Translation gives CASSQHFKDLYEQYF.

This clone was counted a single time. The genes are TRBV28 and TRBJ2-1; possible D gene TRBD2, 5 bases. Germline CDR1 reads MDHEN; CDR2 reads SYDVKM. V was clipped by 4 bases and J by 4 bases, with 8 bases between them. This CDR3 is built from 13 residues. This CDR3 reads CASSSLGYNEQFF. In nucleotides, the CDR3 is TGTGCCAGCAGTTCACTAGGGTACAATGAGCAGTTCTTC.

The V gene is TRBV18, the J gene TRBJ2-1; D ambiguous. Trimming stripped 2 bases from V and 6 bases from J, with 8 bases between. The CDR3 sequence is 13 residues long. In germline, CDR1 is KGHSH, CDR2 LQKENI. For the CDR3, the DNA is TGTGCCAGCTCACCAATGGACGGCAATGAGCAGTTCTTC. Translation gives CASSPMDGNEQFF. The full variable domain, with the rest looked up from reference TRBV18 and TRBJ2-1, is NAGVMQNPRHLVRRRGQEARLRCSPMKGHSHVYWYRQLPEEGLKFMVYLQKENIIDESGMPKERFSAEFPKEGPSILRIQQVVRGDSAAYFCASSPMDGNEQFFGPGTRLTVL.

This chain connects TRBV9 to TRBJ1-2, with TRBD1 identical over 9 bases. This CDR3 contains 13 residues. V shed 5 bases, J shed 6 bases, and the junction held 5 bases outside the gene matches. The V gene's germline CDR1 is SGDLS and CDR2 YYNGEE. CDR3 bases: TGTGCCAGCAGAGAACAGGGGGCCCATGGCTACACCTTC. Encoded protein: CASREQGAHGYTF.

This clone rates as medium-sized. V usage is TRBV27 and J usage is TRBJ2-7; 10 nucleotides agree with TRBD2. V trimming: 4 bases; J trimming: 1 base; junction bases outside the gene matches: 7. CDR1 and CDR2 from the germline V gene are MNHEY and SMNVEV (reference sequence). The CDR3 length is 16 residues. CDR3 residues: CASSSGLADVSYEQYF. For the CDR3, the DNA is TGTGCCAGCAGTTCCGGACTAGCGGACGTATCCTACGAGCAGTACTTC.

The V and J genes are TRBV18 and TRBJ1-1; perhaps TRBD1 as D (5 bases). Germline CDR1 KGHSH, CDR2 LQKENI. The V end was cut by 3 bases, the J end by 0 bases, with 14 bases between. This CDR3 region has 16 residues. The CDR3 DNA reads as TGTGCCAGCTCACCTATCAGCGGGGCCATGAACACTGAAGCTTTCTTT. Its translation is CASSPISGAMNTEAFF.

The V and J genes are TRBV29-1 and TRBJ2-7; TRBD1 might be the D (5 bases). The CDR3 is made up of 14 amino acids. CDR1 and CDR2 from the germline V gene are SQVTM and ANQGSEA. V was clipped by 5 bases and J by 3 bases, with 17 bases between them. The CDR3 loop reads CSVFQGGTHYEQYF. The CDR3 region has the DNA TGCAGCGTTTTCCAGGGCGGAACCCACTACGAGCAGTACTTC.

The CDR3 coding sequence is TGCAGCGTACAACATAGCGGGGCTTACACAGATACGCAGTATTTT. Its translation is CSVQHSGAYTDTQYF. The V call is TRBV29-1, the J call TRBJ2-3; the match to TRBD2 covers 8 bases. The CDR3 runs 15 residues. With V trimmed by 6 bases and J by 2 bases, 10 bases remained unmatched. The germline V gene has CDR1 SQVTM and CDR2 ANQGSEA.

This clone has more than one count but fewer than ten. This chain joins TRBV3-1 (or the pseudogene TRBV3-2) and TRBJ1-1, with TRBD1 as a possible D gene (6 bases). V dropped 2 bases and J dropped 3 bases, with 19 bases sitting between them. The CDR3 runs 17 residues. Per the germline V gene, CDR1 is LGHDT and CDR2 is YNNKEL (reference sequence). The CDR3 bases are TGTGCCAGCAGCCAAAGGGCGTACAGGGCTCGCGACACTGAAGCTTTCTTT. Amino acid sequence: CASSQRAYRARDTEAFF.

The gene calls are TRBV3-1 (or the pseudogene TRBV3-2) and TRBJ2-3; 8 nucleotides align to TRBD2. The CDR3 sequence is 14 residues long. The germline V gene has CDR1 LGHDT and CDR2 YNNKEL (reference sequence). V lost 1 base to trimming and J lost 4 bases; unmatched junction nucleotides: 1. CDR3 residues: CASSQGLAPDTQYF. CDR3 sequence (DNA): TGTGCCAGCAGCCAAGGACTAGCGCCAGATACGCAGTATTTT.

The CDR3 reads CASSLVSSGRYEQYF. In nucleotides, the CDR3 is TGCGCCAGCAGCTTGGTTTCGAGCGGGAGGTACGAGCAGTACTTC. V is TRBV5-1 and J is TRBJ2-7; TRBD2 matches 9 bases. This CDR3 has 15 amino acids. The junction had 5 bases not matched to a gene; V was cut back by 0 bases and J by 4 bases. Germline V gene data show CDR1 as SGHRS and CDR2 as YFSETQ.

The chain has TRBV6-6 and TRBJ1-3; perhaps TRBD1 as D (5 bases). Trimming left V 2 bases short and J 0 bases short, with 11 bases between. CDR3 length equals 16 residues. Per the germline V gene, CDR1 is MNHNY and CDR2 is SVGAGI (reference sequence). In DNA, the CDR3 is TGTGCCAGCAGTTACACGGACACAGGCTCTGGAAACACCATATATTTT. It encodes CASSYTDTGSGNTIYF.

This clone was counted a few times. The J gene is TRBJ1-3, the V gene TRBV11-2, with D uncertain. Looked up from germline, CDR1 is SGHAT and CDR2 is FQNNGV. Trimming shortened V by 5 bases and J by 0 bases, and 11 bases separated the two germline ends. CDR3 size: 15 residues. CDR3 coding DNA: TGTGCCAGCAGCCGATCTTTGAGCTCTGGAAACACCATATATTTT. Its protein is CASSRSLSSGNTIYF.

This chain connects TRBV4-2 to TRBJ1-3, with TRBD1 identical over 7 bases. Germline loops: CDR1 LGHNA, CDR2 YNFKEQ. The CDR3 covers 16 residues. Germline trimming cut 0 bases from V and 8 bases from J; bases unmatched to any gene: 10. In DNA, the CDR3 is TGTGCCAGCAGCCAAGATGACAGGGCCTGGCTCGACACCATATATTTT. This codes for CASSQDDRAWLDTIYF.

The CDR3 nucleotides read TGTGCCAGCAGCGAACTAGCGGGAGGGCTTGGTACCGGGGAGCTGTTTTTT. Translated: CASSELAGGLGTGELFF. The chain has TRBV7-9 and TRBJ2-2; 13 bases match TRBD2. The V gene end was trimmed by 5 bases and the J gene end by 5 bases; junction bases not matched to a gene: 8. The CDR3 covers 17 residues. Germline V CDR1 and CDR2: SEHNR, FQNEAQ (reference sequence).

This clone came up once. V is TRBV7-9 and J is TRBJ2-2; TRBD2 matches 9 bases. The CDR3 sequence is 16 residues long. V shed 6 bases and J 5 bases; nucleotides not matched to a gene: 10. Per the germline V gene, CDR1 is SEHNR and CDR2 is FQNEAQ (reference sequence). CDR3 loop: CASRPLSGGRTGELFF. The CDR3 DNA follows: TGTGCCAGCAGACCCCTTAGCGGGGGAAGGACCGGGGAGCTGTTTTTT.

The table lists this clone with a count of one. J is TRBJ2-1 and V is TRBV11-1; TRBD2 is a possible D gene (5 bases). The CDR3 spans 15 residues. The V end lost 5 bases, the J end lost 2 bases, and 13 bases lay between the germline ends. From germline, CDR1 is SGHAT and CDR2 FQDESV (reference sequence). The CDR3 coding sequence is TGTGCCAGCAGCCTGGAGCGGCCACCCTACAATGAGCAGTTCTTC. It encodes CASSLERPPYNEQFF.

For the CDR3, the DNA is TGTGCCAGCAGCTTAATCGGTGTGGGTAGTGAGCAGTTCTTC. Protein sequence: CASSLIGVGSEQFF. The rearrangement links TRBV11-3 to TRBJ2-1; D gene ambiguous. In germline, CDR1 is SGHNT, CDR2 YENEEA. This CDR3 spans 14 amino acids. Trimming pared 2 bases from V and 9 bases from J, leaving 14 bases between.

This clone came up once. The J gene is TRBJ2-1, the V gene TRBV19; D remains unclear. The CDR3 is 12 residues long. The V gene's germline CDR1 is LNHDA and CDR2 SQIVND (reference sequence). V gave up 1 base and J gave up 10 bases, with 8 bases separating them. In nucleotides, the CDR3 is TGTGCCAGTAGTATAGGGAGAACGGAGCAGTTCTTC. Its protein is CASSIGRTEQFF.

This clone was counted a few times. The rearrangement links TRBV5-4 to TRBJ1-5, with D unresolved. Germline V gives CDR1 SGHNT, CDR2 YYREEE (reference sequence). This CDR3 has 12 amino acids. Trimming cost V 0 bases and J 4 bases, with 2 bases left between them. The DNA of the CDR3 is TGTGCCAGCAGCTTGGAGAATCAGCCCCAGCATTTT. As protein: CASSLENQPQHF.

V gene TRBV10-3 combines with J gene TRBJ2-1; 8 bases align to TRBD2. The CDR3 covers 20 residues. The V and J ends lost 5 bases and 13 bases, in that order; junction bases with no gene match: 31. Germline-derived CDR1 and CDR2 are ENHRY and SYGVKD. CDR3 sequence: CAISSPADQAPGGPGDVQFF. In DNA, the CDR3 is TGTGCCATCAGTAGCCCGGCGGACCAGGCGCCGGGAGGGCCGGGGGATGTCCAGTTCTTC.

The J gene is TRBJ2-2, the V gene TRBV9; TRBD2 matches at 12 bases. With 3 bases clipped from V and 4 bases from J, the junction kept 10 bases outside the gene matches. The length of the CDR3 is 18 residues. CDR1 and CDR2 (germline): SGDLS, YYNGEE. This chain's CDR3 is CASSATRTSGTFTGELFF. The CDR3 coding sequence is TGTGCCAGCAGCGCAACCCGGACTAGCGGGACGTTCACCGGGGAGCTGTTTTTT.

The chain couples TRBV5-5 to TRBJ2-3; D possibly corresponds to TRBD2 (5 bases). The germline CDR1 and CDR2 sequences are SGHKS and YYEKEE (reference sequence). The CDR3 length is 14 residues. The V gene lost 4 bases and the J gene lost 0 bases, with 9 bases spanning the gap. Here the CDR3 reads CASSQWTSTDTQYF. CDR3 DNA: TGTGCCAGCAGCCAATGGACTAGCACAGATACGCAGTATTTT.

CDR3 bases: TGTGCCAGCAGCTCTATAGCGGGGGTGGAGACCCAGTACTTC. As protein: CASSSIAGVETQYF. The genes are TRBV7-9 and TRBJ2-5; TRBD2 matches 9 bases. The CDR3 loop spans 14 amino acids. Germline CDR1 is SEHNR and CDR2 is FQNEAQ (reference sequence). V lost 4 bases and J lost 5; bases outside the gene matches: 5.

The chain links TRBV6-2 or TRBV6-3 to TRBJ1-6, with D unresolved. The CDR3 length is 14 residues. The germline V gene has CDR1 MNHEY and CDR2 SVGEGT. Trimming cost V 2 bases and J 5 bases, with 7 bases left between them. Here the CDR3 reads CASSYMQNNSPLHF. CDR3 coding DNA: TGTGCCAGCAGTTACATGCAGAATAATTCACCCCTCCACTTT.

This chain links TRBV5-1 with TRBJ1-1, with D unclear. This CDR3 has 14 residues. Germline V gives CDR1 SGHRS, CDR2 YFSETQ. Trimming left V 0 bases short and J 7 bases short, with 13 bases between. CDR3 sequence (DNA): TGCGCCAGCAGCTTGGGGTCTCGCATTGATGAAGCTTTCTTT. It translates to CASSLGSRIDEAFF.

The rearrangement joins TRBV27 to TRBJ2-7; a possible D gene is TRBD1 (6 bases). The V end was cut by 6 bases, the J end by 6 bases, with 12 bases between. CDR1 is MNHEY, CDR2 SMNVEV, per germline (reference sequence). CDR3 length: 12 amino acids. The CDR3 sequence: CASSLRGGEQYF. CDR3 coding DNA: TGTGCCAGCAGCCTGAGAGGGGGCGAGCAGTACTTC.

The V call is TRBV28, the J call TRBJ1-2; 7 bases are shared with TRBD1. Looked up from germline, CDR1 is MDHEN and CDR2 is SYDVKM. The CDR3 contains 16 residues. V lost 4 bases to trimming and J lost 8 bases; unmatched junction nucleotides: 16. The CDR3 sequence is CASSSIPPTGERGYTF. DNA of the CDR3: TGTGCCAGCAGTTCCATACCCCCTACAGGGGAGAGAGGCTACACCTTC.

The rearrangement links TRBV6-5 to TRBJ2-5; 8 nucleotides line up with TRBD1. The CDR3 length is 15 residues. Germline V lookup: CDR1 MNHEY, CDR2 SVGAGI. Germline trimming cut 6 bases from V and 2 bases from J; bases unmatched to any gene: 8. The chain's CDR3 is CASSPRDRSQETQYF. The CDR3 coding sequence is TGTGCCAGCAGCCCGCGGGACAGGAGTCAAGAGACCCAGTACTTC.

The V call is TRBV4-1, the J call TRBJ1-1; no definite D call. V lost 2 bases to trimming and J lost 3 bases, with 13 bases between them. The germline CDR1 and CDR2 sequences are MGHRA and YSYEKL. The CDR3 extends over 15 amino acids. The CDR3 here is CASSQPRDGYTEAFF. As DNA, the CDR3 is TGCGCCAGCAGCCAACCCCGAGACGGTTACACTGAAGCTTTCTTT.